This TCR beta chain was documented in a study of T cell repertoires in cytomegalovirus infection. TCRdb reprocessed the reads via MiXCR and lists one record per CDR3 protein. Among more than 400,000 distinct CDR3 sequences, approximately 26% were seen once, and the ten largest hold less than 15%. CDR1 and CDR2 from the germline V gene are SGHTA and FQGNSA. The V and J ends lost 1 base and 1 base respectively, with 11 bases between them. The CDR3 is 16 residues long. Overall study findings and caveats: Dominant in the ex vivo response were TCR beta clonotypes restricted by HLA-C and specific for CMV.

In regard to this clonotype: Antigen specificity is unknown.

The sequence was obtained from a human donor in good health (CMV status not recorded). Some clones in this sample may be carry-over from other donors' samples. The chain combines TRBV7-2 with TRBJ2-4, with D unresolved. The sample was PBMCs. CDR3 coding DNA: TGTGCCAGCAGCTTAGTAGGGCGCGTGGCCAAAAACATTCAGTACTTC. Protein product: CASSLVGRVAKNIQYF.